One and the same sample provided the 27 T cell receptor beta chains below, sequenced in a study of CD8+CD57+ T cells in acquired aplastic anemia. By flow cytometry, patients selected for sequencing had shown an expansion of CD8+CD57+ cells. Genomic DNA templated the TCR beta VDJ and CDR3 profiling. One entry per CDR3 protein, called by TCRdb with MiXCR from the reads. The repertoire holds a few hundred thousand distinct CDR3 sequences, with roughly a third as singletons. Sequenced input: sorted CD4+, CD8+, or CD8+CD57+ T cells (not recorded which) from PBMCs. Receptors originate from a human donor with aplastic anemia.

The CDR3 loop is CASSWPGLAGLFEQYF. The CDR3 DNA follows: TGTGCCAGCAGCTGGCCGGGACTAGCGGGGCTATTCGAGCAGTACTTC. The J gene is TRBJ2-7, the V gene TRBV7-9; TRBD2 matches 13 bases. The junction had 9 bases not matched to a gene; V was cut back by 4 bases and J by 6 bases. CDR3 length equals 16 residues. Germline assignment: CDR1 SEHNR and CDR2 FQNEAQ (reference sequence).

The chain uses TRBV15 and TRBJ2-3; 8 bases are shared with TRBD2. Looked up from germline, CDR1 is LNHNV and CDR2 is YYDKDF (reference sequence). The ends lost 5 bases at V and 4 bases at J; junction bases unmatched: 11. CDR3 length equals 16 residues. CDR3 in DNA: TGTGCCACCAGCGGGCGGACCGGGAGGGTCGCAGATACGCAGTATTTT. It codes for CATSGRTGRVADTQYF.

The chain recombines TRBV5-6 with TRBJ1-6, with D possibly TRBD1 on 5 matching bases. Per the germline V gene, CDR1 is SGHDT and CDR2 is YYEEEE. Trimming took off 0 bases at V and 8 bases at J, with 12 bases between the two ends. The CDR3 consists of 15 residues. CDR3 in DNA: TGTGCCAGCAGCTTGGACGGGCAGGGCTATTCACCCCTCCACTTT. Amino acids: CASSLDGQGYSPLHF.

This clonotype was seen only once. This may arise from a read error, as a much more abundant clone is one base away. The chain combines TRBV25-1 with TRBJ1-2; possible D gene TRBD1, 5 bases. Germline CDR1 MGHDK, CDR2 SYGVNS. The CDR3 length is 12 residues. The CDR3 here is CSARGAEYGHTF. As DNA, the CDR3 is TGCAGTGCTAGAGGGGCAGAATATGGCCACACCTTC.

This clonotype was seen a few times. The chain joins TRBV2 to TRBJ1-1; D remains ambiguous. Trimming removed 6 bases from V and 5 bases from J, with 16 bases in between. The CDR3 has 14 residues. The V gene's germline CDR1 is SNHLY and CDR2 FYNNEI. CDR3 sequence reads: CASSLVILGTEAFF. The CDR3 coding sequence is TGTGCCAGCAGCTTAGTGATCCTGGGGACTGAAGCTTTCTTT.

Details on this clonotype: One junction end does not reproduce the germline sequence, and a read error may be involved. The chain uses TRBV19 and TRBJ1-6; unclear D gene. Germline V gene sequence: CDR1 LNHDA, CDR2 SQIVND (reference sequence). This CDR3 comprises 13 residues. CDR3 sequence reads: CASSIGRESPLHF. CDR3 coding DNA: TGCGCCAGTAGTATAGGCCGAGAATCACCCCTCCACTTT.

In regard to this clonotype: The missing conserved phenylalanine or tryptophan at the end of this CDR3 makes a read error likely. This chain joins TRBV7-9 and TRBJ2-2; D call uncertain. Trimming cost V 3 bases and J 3 bases, with 5 bases left between them. The CDR3 consists of 13 residues. Looked up from germline, CDR1 is SEHNR and CDR2 is FQNEAQ (reference sequence). The CDR3 nucleotides are TGTGCCAGCAGCTTGGATTACACCGGGGAGCTGTTTTCT. Its translation: CASSLDYTGELFS.

The chain uses TRBV12-3 or TRBV12-4 and TRBJ2-5, with D possibly matching TRBD1 (6 bases). The DNA end is more similar to TRBJ2-7, so the J call may be wrong. The CDR3 is 16 amino acids. The CDR3 region is CASSRLQGKNGGEQYF. The CDR3 DNA follows: TGTGCCAGCAGCCGTCTACAGGGAAAGAACGGTGGCGAGCAGTACTTC.

This clonotype showed up many times. The V and J genes are TRBV2 and TRBJ2-5; 8 bases match TRBD2. The length of the CDR3 is 14 residues. Unmatched junction bases numbered 5, after V lost 6 bases and J lost 2 bases. In germline, CDR1 is SNHLY, CDR2 FYNNEI. This CDR3 is CASRSAGEQETQYF. DNA of the CDR3: TGTGCCAGCAGGTCAGCGGGGGAGCAAGAGACCCAGTACTTC.

This clonotype was found once. The chain joins TRBV25-1 to TRBJ1-2, with a tentative D call TRBD1 (5 bases). Trimming pared 2 bases from V and 2 bases from J, leaving 9 bases between. The CDR3 sequence is 14 residues long. CDR1 and CDR2 from the germline V gene are MGHDK and SYGVNS. The CDR3 coding sequence is TGTGCCAGCAGTGAAGTGACAGAGAACTATGGCTACACCTTC. This gives the protein CASSEVTENYGYTF.

As concerns this clonotype: A much larger clone differs by one base, so this may be a read error. V is TRBV19 and J is TRBJ2-7; 9 bases are shared with TRBD1. With the DNA end fitting TRBJ2-5 better, the J assignment may be wrong. The CDR3 spans 14 residues. CDR1 is LNHDA and CDR2 is SQIVND in the germline V gene (reference sequence). The CDR3 is CASSATGGQETQYF. The CDR3 DNA reads TGTGCCAGTAGTGCGACAGGGGGCCAAGAGACCCAGTACTTC.

This clonotype was found many times. V and J are TRBV10-3 and TRBJ2-7; weak D call: TRBD1 (6 bases). V was cut by 3 bases and J by 1 base, with 7 bases left in between. CDR3 size: 13 residues. Germline assignment: CDR1 ENHRY and CDR2 SYGVKD. The CDR3 DNA reads as TGTGCCATCAGTGATGGACAGTCCTACGAGCAGTACTTC. This gives the protein CAISDGQSYEQYF.

This clonotype was observed at least ten times. The chain couples TRBV11-2 to TRBJ1-1; D remains unclear. The germline CDR1 and CDR2 sequences are SGHAT and FQNNGV. V lost 1 base to trimming and J lost 5 bases, with 8 bases between them. The CDR3 covers 13 residues. This chain's CDR3 is CASSLVTETEAFF. CDR3 nucleotides: TGTGCCAGCAGCTTAGTGACGGAGACTGAAGCTTTCTTT.

This clonotype was seen at least ten times. The genes are TRBV20-1 and TRBJ1-2, with unresolved D. Trimming removed 1 base at V and 4 bases at J, with 10 bases between. Looked up from germline, CDR1 is DFQATT and CDR2 is SNEGSKA (reference sequence). This CDR3 is 13 amino acids long. The DNA for the CDR3 is TGCAGTGCTAGAGTCGGAGAGATCTATGGCTACACCTTC. It translates to CSARVGEIYGYTF.

This clonotype was detected many times. The rearrangement joins TRBV25-1 to TRBJ2-1, with D hard to call. Germline CDR1 is MGHDK and CDR2 is SYGVNS. There are 11 residues in the CDR3. Trimming removed 0 bases at V and 9 bases at J, with 3 bases between. The CDR3 DNA is TGTGCCAGCAGTGAATATGTTGAGCAGTTCTTC. Protein product: CASSEYVEQFF.

About this clonotype itself: A much larger clone differs by one base, so this may be a read error. The genes are TRBV10-3 and TRBJ2-3, with no clear D. Germline-derived CDR1 and CDR2 are ENHRY and SYGVKD. The CDR3 runs 15 residues. Trimming pared 6 bases from V and 0 bases from J, leaving 13 bases between. The CDR3 nucleotides read TGTGCCATCAGCGGCAAAGGTGGGAGCACAGATACGCAGTATTTT. This gives the protein CAISGKGGSTDTQYF.

This sequence joins TRBV5-4 and TRBJ1-2, with 7 bases aligning to TRBD1. CDR1 and CDR2 from the germline V gene are SGHNT and YYREEE (reference sequence). The CDR3 contains 13 residues. V dropped 4 bases and J dropped 7; count of bases not matched to a gene: 7. CDR3 protein: CASSLGQQTGYTF. The CDR3 region has the DNA TGTGCCAGCAGCCTGGGACAGCAAACTGGCTACACCTTC. Based on the CDR3 plus reference TRBV5-4 and TRBJ1-2, the full variable domain is ETGVTQSPTHLIKTRGQQVTLRCSSQSGHNTVSWYQQALGQGPQFIFQYYREEENGRGNFPPRFSGLQFPNYSSELNVNALELDDSALYLCASSLGQQTGYTFGSGTRLTVV.

The chain couples TRBV15 to TRBJ1-2; 9 bases match TRBD1. The CDR3 spans 15 residues. V lost 5 bases and J lost 4; bases outside the gene matches: 8. CDR1 LNHNV and CDR2 YYDKDF come from the germline V gene (reference sequence). The CDR3 DNA reads as TGTGCCACCAGCCCTCGGGACAGGGCTATCTATGGCTACACCTTC. Translating gives CATSPRDRAIYGYTF.

The chain carries TRBV20-1 and TRBJ2-2, with D perhaps matching TRBD2 (6 bases). CDR3 length: 14 amino acids. V was shortened by 1 base and J by 6 bases, with 12 bases between the two germline ends. CDR1 and CDR2 (germline): DFQATT, SNEGSKA (reference sequence). Written as DNA, the CDR3 is TGCAGTGCTAGAGGTGGAGGGGCGGCCGGGGAGCTGTTTTTT. It specifies CSARGGGAAGELFF.

This clonotype was recorded many times. The rearrangement uses TRBV7-8 and TRBJ1-1, with D perhaps TRBD1 (5 bases). The V and J ends lost 5 bases and 0 bases respectively, with 13 bases between them. The CDR3 length is 15 residues. The germline V gene encodes CDR1 SGHVS and CDR2 FQNEAQ. The CDR3, as DNA: TGTGCCAGCAGCCCCATAGGGGAACTGAACACTGAAGCTTTCTTT. This translates into CASSPIGELNTEAFF.

This chain links TRBV5-1 with TRBJ2-5; 8 nucleotides match TRBD1. CDR1 SGHRS and CDR2 YFSETQ come from the germline V gene. V was clipped by 2 bases and J by 2 bases; unmatched bases: 5. The CDR3 sequence is 15 residues long. The chain's CDR3 is CASSFGQGAQETQYF. CDR3 nucleotides: TGCGCCAGCAGCTTCGGACAGGGTGCACAAGAGACCCAGTACTTC.

V is TRBV20-1 and J is TRBJ2-3; D is perhaps TRBD1 or TRBD2 (5 bases each). V was clipped by 5 bases and J by 4 bases, with 19 bases between them. The germline CDR1 and CDR2 sequences are DFQATT and SNEGSKA (reference sequence). The CDR3 spans 15 residues. This CDR3 reads CSAATGTWGSDTQYF. The CDR3 DNA reads TGCAGTGCTGCCACCGGGACCTGGGGCTCAGATACGCAGTATTTT.

This clonotype turned up a few times. This sequence joins TRBV28 and TRBJ1-6; D gene uncertain. CDR1 and CDR2 (germline): MDHEN, SYDVKM. The ends were cut back, 6 bases at V and 10 bases at J, with 10 bases in the middle. The CDR3 loop spans 12 amino acids. CDR3 DNA: TGTGCCAGCAGGTCGATAGGGTCACCCCTCCACTTT. Its translation is CASRSIGSPLHF. The full variable domain, completed using reference TRBV28 and TRBJ1-6, is DVKVTQSSRYLVKRTGEKVFLECVQDMDHENMFWYRQDPGLGLRLIYFSYDVKMKEKGDIPEGYSVSREKKERFSLILESASTNQTSMYLCASRSIGSPLHFGNGTRLTVT.

There are a few counts of this clonotype. J is TRBJ2-4 and V is TRBV19; 8 bases are a match to TRBD1. There are 16 residues in the CDR3. Germline V gene lookup returns CDR1 LNHDA and CDR2 SQIVND (reference sequence). V shed 7 bases, J shed 7 bases, and the junction held 15 bases outside the gene matches. CDR3 region: CASMDPRGQEINIQYF. For the CDR3, the DNA is TGTGCCAGTATGGACCCGCGGGGACAGGAAATTAACATTCAGTACTTC.

The V call is TRBV5-1, the J call TRBJ2-7; either TRBD1 or TRBD2 may fit D (5 bases each). Trimming shortened V by 4 bases and J by 10 bases, and 15 bases separated the two germline ends. The length of the CDR3 is 12 residues. Germline CDR1 and CDR2: SGHRS and YFSETQ. This CDR3 is CASSAPGTVQYF. DNA for the CDR3: TGCGCCAGCAGCGCGCCAGGGACGGTTCAGTACTTC.

This clonotype was picked up a small number of times. V gene TRBV6-1 combines with J gene TRBJ2-7, with 8 positions matching TRBD1. Germline CDR1 MNHNS, CDR2 SASEGT. J lost 2 bases, V lost 6 bases, and 6 bases had no gene match. The CDR3 length is 14 residues. CDR3 sequence reads: CASSRQGPTYEQYF. CDR3 nucleotide sequence: TGTGCCAGCAGCCGACAGGGGCCAACCTACGAGCAGTACTTC.

The chain has TRBV19 and TRBJ1-2, with 8 bases aligning to TRBD1. V dropped 7 bases and J dropped 4; count of bases not matched to a gene: 5. The CDR3 has 13 amino acids. CDR1 is LNHDA, CDR2 SQIVND, per germline (reference sequence). The DNA for the CDR3 is TGTGCCAGTACCTCAACAGGGGGCTATGGCTACACCTTC. As protein: CASTSTGGYGYTF.